This TCR beta chain came from a study of identical twins (dated by TCRdb to about 2016). Regarding the study in general: To test whether fetal clonotypes persist, the study used deep sequencing on TCR alpha and beta repertoires from monozygotic twins, unrelated adults of various ages, and cord blood. To rule out contamination, replicate twin experiments were performed at different times with different library preparation protocols.

Points the paper makes about the study in general: Because the same donors could not be followed over many years, the conclusions depended on cross-sectional statistical analysis. Invariant T cells such as MAIT and iNKT could partly confound zero-insertion analyses, although diverse VJ usage argued against such confounding for most clonotypes. The excess sharing between twins in beta out-of-frame sequences was weaker because fewer shared sequences reduced the signal-to-noise ratio. Out-of-frame TCR alpha sharing in monozygotic twins was systematically underestimated by recombination models, whereas sharing between unrelated individuals was in agreement with the recombination models. Abundant cord blood beta clonotypes had fewer insertions, young adult naive repertoires showed a similar but weaker trend, and memory repertoires showed no such trend. Compared with coincidental sharing between unrelated individuals, out-of-frame TCR alpha sequences shared between twins had an excess of sequences with low generation probability.

V drops 6 bases and J drops 0 bases, leaving 8 bases in between. The CDR3 goes from the cysteine to the phenylalanine over 14 residues. The only DNA kept is the CDR3, 42 bases in frame from the first base. Via the germline V gene, CDR1 is KGHSH and CDR2 LQKENI. The table lists this clonotype with a few counts. Which antigen it targets is not known. Base qualities are not provided; no much larger clone lies one nucleotide away. All donors were healthy Caucasians. Miltenyi CD45RO+ enrichment and human naive T-cell isolation kits were used to isolate memory (CD45RO+) and naive T cells from PBMC. Receptors were amplified or captured by 5' RACE. The instrument was an Illumina HiSeq 2000. Template switching introduced a universal primer binding site; the final cDNA contained a unique molecular identifier, enabling accurate counting of TCR cDNA molecules. Specific primers in the conserved constant-segment region were used to synthesize first-strand cDNA for TCR alpha and beta chains. Each cDNA library was double barcoded, with a SMART-Mk sample barcode plus Illumina barcodes, to control for contamination. TruSeq adapter sequences along with Illumina sample barcodes were introduced in two successive PCR steps. TCR alpha and beta cDNA libraries were sequenced on the Illumina HiSeq platform with custom primers. Per the original workflow: MiGEC processed the raw reads to extract unique molecular identifiers, while MiXCR was used to determine the CDR3 positions. Recombination models were inferred per individual with the repgenHMM and IGoR tools using an EM algorithm. Shared clonotype analysis was performed with the tcR package in R, normalizing sharing by the product of cloneset sizes. To study raw recombination free of thymic and clonal selection effects, out-of-frame nonproductive sequences were analyzed. TCRdb itself trimmed the public reads at Q25 with fastp, ran MiXCR and retained productive beta chains. CDR3 protein sequences are deduplicated, and each keeps its most common genes and DNA. The V and J calls reflect TCRdb's pipeline rather than the authors' work. The table for this sample lists under 300,000 distinct CDR3 sequences; more than 12% of them were counted only once. The top ten hold around 8.3% of the sample.

The specimen was memory (CD45RO+) T cells sorted from blood. The cell subset or site label, as the study defines it: CD45RO+ enriched T cells. Recombination linked TRBV18 to TRBJ1-4, with the D gene uncertain. The receptor was isolated from a woman aged 18 to 35 in good health. At the DNA level, the sequence is TGTGCCAGCTCTCCCGGGGCAACTAATGAAAAACTGTTTTTT. Translation gives CASSPGATNEKLFF.